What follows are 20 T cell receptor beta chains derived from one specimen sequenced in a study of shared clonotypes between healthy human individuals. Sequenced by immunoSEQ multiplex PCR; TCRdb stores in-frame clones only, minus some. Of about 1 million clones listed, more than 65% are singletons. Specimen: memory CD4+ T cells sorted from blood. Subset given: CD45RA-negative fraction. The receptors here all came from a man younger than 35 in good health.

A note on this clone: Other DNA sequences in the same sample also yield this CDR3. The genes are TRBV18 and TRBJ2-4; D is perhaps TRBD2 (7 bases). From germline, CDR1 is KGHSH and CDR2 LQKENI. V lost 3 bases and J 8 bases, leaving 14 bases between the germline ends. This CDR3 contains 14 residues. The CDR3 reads CASSPTGGADIQYF. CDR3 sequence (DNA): TGTGCCAGCTCACCGACTGGGGGGGCGGACATTCAGTACTTC.

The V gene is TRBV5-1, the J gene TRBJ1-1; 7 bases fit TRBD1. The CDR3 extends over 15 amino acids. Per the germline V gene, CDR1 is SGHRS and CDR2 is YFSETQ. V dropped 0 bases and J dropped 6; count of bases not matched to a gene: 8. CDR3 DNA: TGCGCCAGCAGCTTGGACCTACAGGGGAGGGCTGAAGCTTTCTTT. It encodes CASSLDLQGRAEAFF.

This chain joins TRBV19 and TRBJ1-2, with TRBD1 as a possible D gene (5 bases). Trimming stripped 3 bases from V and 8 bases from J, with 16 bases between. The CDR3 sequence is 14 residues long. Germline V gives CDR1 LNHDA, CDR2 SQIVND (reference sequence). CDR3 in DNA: TGTGCCAGTAGTATCCGGGACTCTGCGGTGGGCTACACCTTC. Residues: CASSIRDSAVGYTF.

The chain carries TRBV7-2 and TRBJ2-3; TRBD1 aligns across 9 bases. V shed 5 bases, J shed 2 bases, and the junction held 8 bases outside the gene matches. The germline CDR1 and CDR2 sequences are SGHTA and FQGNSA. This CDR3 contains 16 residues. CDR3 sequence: CASSPFRTGDTDTQYF. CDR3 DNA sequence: TGTGCCAGCAGCCCTTTCCGGACAGGGGACACAGATACGCAGTATTTT.

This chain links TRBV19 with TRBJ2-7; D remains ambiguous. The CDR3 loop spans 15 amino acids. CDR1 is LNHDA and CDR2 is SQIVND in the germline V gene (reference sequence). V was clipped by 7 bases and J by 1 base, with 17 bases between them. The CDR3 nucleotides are TGTGCCAGTACCCAGGCCGGAAAAGGGTCCTACGAGCAGTACTTC. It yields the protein CASTQAGKGSYEQYF.

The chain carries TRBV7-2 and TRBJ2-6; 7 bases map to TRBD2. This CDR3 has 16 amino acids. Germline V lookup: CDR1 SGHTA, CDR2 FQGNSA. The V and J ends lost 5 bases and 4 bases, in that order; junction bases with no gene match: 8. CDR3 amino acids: CASSTRGTTGANVLTF. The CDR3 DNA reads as TGTGCCAGCAGCACCCGGGGGACTACGGGGGCCAACGTCCTGACTTTC.

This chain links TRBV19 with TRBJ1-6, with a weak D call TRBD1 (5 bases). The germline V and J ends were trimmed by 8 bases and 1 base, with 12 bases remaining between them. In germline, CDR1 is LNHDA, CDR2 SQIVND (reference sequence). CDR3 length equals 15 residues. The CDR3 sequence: CASESGRSYNSPLHF. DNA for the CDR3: TGTGCCAGTGAATCAGGGCGGTCCTATAATTCACCCCTCCACTTT.

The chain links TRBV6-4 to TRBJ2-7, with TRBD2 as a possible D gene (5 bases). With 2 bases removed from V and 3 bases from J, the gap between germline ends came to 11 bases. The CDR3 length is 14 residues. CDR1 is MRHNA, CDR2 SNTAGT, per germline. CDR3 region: CASSDVAYYYEQYF. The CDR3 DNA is TGTGCCAGCAGTGACGTAGCGTACTACTACGAGCAGTACTTC.

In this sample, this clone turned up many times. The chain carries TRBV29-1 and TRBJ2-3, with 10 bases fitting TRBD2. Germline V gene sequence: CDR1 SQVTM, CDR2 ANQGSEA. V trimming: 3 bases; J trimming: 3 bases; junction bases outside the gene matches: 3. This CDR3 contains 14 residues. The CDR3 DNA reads TGCAGCGTTGACGTACTAGCGGGGACAGATACGCAGTATTTT. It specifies CSVDVLAGTDTQYF.

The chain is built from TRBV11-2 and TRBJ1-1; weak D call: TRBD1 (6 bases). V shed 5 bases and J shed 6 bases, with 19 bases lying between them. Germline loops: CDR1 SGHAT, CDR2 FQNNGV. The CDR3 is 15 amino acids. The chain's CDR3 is CASSPVGQGWSEAFF. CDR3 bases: TGTGCCAGCAGCCCAGTGGGTCAGGGGTGGTCTGAAGCTTTCTTT.

The CDR3 region is CASSGRTSEVTETQYF. Here the CDR3 DNA reads TGCGCCAGCAGCGGACGGACTAGCGAAGTGACAGAGACCCAGTACTTC. J is TRBJ2-5 and V is TRBV5-1; 9 bases match TRBD2. The V segment lost 4 bases and the J segment 4 bases; nucleotides outside the gene matches: 11. Germline loops: CDR1 SGHRS, CDR2 YFSETQ. This CDR3 has 16 residues.

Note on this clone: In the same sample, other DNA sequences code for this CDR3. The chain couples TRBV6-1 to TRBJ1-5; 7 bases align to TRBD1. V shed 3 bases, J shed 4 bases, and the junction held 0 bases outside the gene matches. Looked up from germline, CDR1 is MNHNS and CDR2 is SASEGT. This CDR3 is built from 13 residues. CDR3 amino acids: CASSEGQNQPQHF. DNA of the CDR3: TGTGCCAGCAGTGAGGGACAGAATCAGCCCCAGCATTTT.

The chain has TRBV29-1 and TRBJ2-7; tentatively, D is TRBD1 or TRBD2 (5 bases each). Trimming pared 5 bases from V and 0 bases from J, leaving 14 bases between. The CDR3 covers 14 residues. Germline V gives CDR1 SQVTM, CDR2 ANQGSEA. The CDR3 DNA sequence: TGCAGCGTTCTGTTGGGACGGAGCTCCTACGAGCAGTACTTC. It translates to CSVLLGRSSYEQYF.

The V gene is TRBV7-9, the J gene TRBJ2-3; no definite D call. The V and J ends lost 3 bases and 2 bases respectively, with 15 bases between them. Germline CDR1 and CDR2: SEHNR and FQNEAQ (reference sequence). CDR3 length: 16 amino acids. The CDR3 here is CASSFGFKTFTDTQYF. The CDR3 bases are TGTGCCAGCAGCTTCGGCTTTAAAACCTTCACAGATACGCAGTATTTT.

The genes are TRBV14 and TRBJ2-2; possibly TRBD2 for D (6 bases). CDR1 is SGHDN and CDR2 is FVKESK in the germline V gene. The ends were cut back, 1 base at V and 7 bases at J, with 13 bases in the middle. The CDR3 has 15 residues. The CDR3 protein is CASSQVGGIFGELFF. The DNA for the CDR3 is TGTGCCAGCAGCCAAGTAGGAGGGATTTTCGGGGAGCTGTTTTTT. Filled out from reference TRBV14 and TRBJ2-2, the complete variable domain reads EAGVTQFPSHSVIEKGQTVTLRCDPISGHDNLYWYRRVMGKEIKFLLHFVKESKQDESGMPNNRFLAERTGGTYSTLKVQPAELEDSGVYFCASSQVGGIFGELFFGEGSRLTVL.

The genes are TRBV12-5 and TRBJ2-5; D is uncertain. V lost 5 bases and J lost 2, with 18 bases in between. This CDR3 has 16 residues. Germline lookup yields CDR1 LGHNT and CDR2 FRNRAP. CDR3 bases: TGTGCTAGTGGTAAGGGCCTGAATGTGAAACAAGAGACCCAGTACTTC. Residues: CASGKGLNVKQETQYF.

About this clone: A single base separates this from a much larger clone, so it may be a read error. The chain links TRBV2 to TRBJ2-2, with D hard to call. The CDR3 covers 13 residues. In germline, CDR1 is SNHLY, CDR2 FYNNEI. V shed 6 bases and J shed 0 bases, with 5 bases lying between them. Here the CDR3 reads CASSRTNTGELFF. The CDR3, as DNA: TGTGCCAGCAGCCGGACGAACACCGGGGAGCTGTTTTTT. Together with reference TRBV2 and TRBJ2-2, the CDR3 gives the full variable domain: EPEVTQTPSHQVTQMGQEVILRCVPISNHLYFYWYRQILGQKVEFLVSFYNNEISEKSEIFDDQFSVERPDGSNFTLKIRSTKLEDSAMYFCASSRTNTGELFFGEGSRLTVL.

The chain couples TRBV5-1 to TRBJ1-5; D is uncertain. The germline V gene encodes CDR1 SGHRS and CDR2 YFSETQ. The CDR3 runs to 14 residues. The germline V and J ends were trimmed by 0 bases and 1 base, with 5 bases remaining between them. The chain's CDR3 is CASSLAGSNQPQHF. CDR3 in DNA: TGCGCCAGCAGCTTGGCGGGGAGCAATCAGCCCCAGCATTTT.

The CDR3 DNA reads TGTGCCAGCAGTTCACGGACGGGTGTCAATCAGCCCCAGCATTTT. Protein product: CASSSRTGVNQPQHF. The chain carries TRBV27 and TRBJ1-5, with D hard to call. V was trimmed by 4 bases and J by 3 bases, leaving 13 bases between them. This CDR3 contains 15 residues. The germline V gene encodes CDR1 MNHEY and CDR2 SMNVEV (reference sequence).

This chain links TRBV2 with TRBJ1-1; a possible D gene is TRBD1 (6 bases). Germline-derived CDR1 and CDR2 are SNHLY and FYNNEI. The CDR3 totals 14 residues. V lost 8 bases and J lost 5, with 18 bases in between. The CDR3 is CASVEDRAATEAFF. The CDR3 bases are TGTGCCAGCGTTGAGGACAGAGCTGCAACTGAAGCTTTCTTT.